The T cell receptor beta chain under discussion was sequenced for a study of shared clonotypes between healthy human individuals. The overall study: Every donor yielded three CD4 naive, three CD4 memory, two CD8 naive and one CD8 memory plate. Study outcomes and limitations: Limitation of the genetic and exposure-history diversity represented came from the few donors.

Assay used: immunoSEQ multiplex PCR; TCRdb lists only in-frame clones, some missing. Among around 700,000 clones listed, about two thirds were seen once. V lost 3 bases and J lost 9; bases outside the gene matches: 9. From germline, CDR1 is SGHKS and CDR2 YYEKEE (reference sequence). The CDR3 spans 13 residues. This clone showed up just a few times. The antigen remains undetermined. The gene calls are TRBV5-5 and TRBJ2-7; 7 positions agree with TRBD2. Sequenced input: memory CD4+ T cells sorted from blood. Subset in this sample: CD45RA-negative fraction. The clonotype originates from a woman younger than 45 in good health. The CDR3 sequence is CASSSRDYIRQYF. CDR3 DNA sequence: TGTGCCAGCAGCTCGCGGGACTACATTAGGCAGTACTTC.